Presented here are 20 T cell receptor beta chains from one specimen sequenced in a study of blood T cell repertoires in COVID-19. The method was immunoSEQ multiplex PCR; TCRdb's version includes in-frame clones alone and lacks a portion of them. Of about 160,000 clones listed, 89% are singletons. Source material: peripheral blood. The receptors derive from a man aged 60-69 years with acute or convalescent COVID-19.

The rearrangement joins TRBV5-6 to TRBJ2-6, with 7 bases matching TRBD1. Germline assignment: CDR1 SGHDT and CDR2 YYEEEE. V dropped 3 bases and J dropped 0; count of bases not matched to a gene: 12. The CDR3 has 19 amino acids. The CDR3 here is CASSSHRTGLISGANVLTF. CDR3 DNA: TGTGCCAGCAGCTCGCACCGGACAGGCCTGATCTCTGGGGCCAACGTCCTGACTTTC.

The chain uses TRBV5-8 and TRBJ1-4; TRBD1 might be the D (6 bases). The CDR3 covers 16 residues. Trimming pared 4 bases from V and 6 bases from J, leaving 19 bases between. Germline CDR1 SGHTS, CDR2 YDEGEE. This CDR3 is CASSPWGRLSYEKLFF. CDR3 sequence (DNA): TGTGCCAGCAGCCCGTGGGGGCGGCTCTCTTATGAAAAACTGTTTTTT. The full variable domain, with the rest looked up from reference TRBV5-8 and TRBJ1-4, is EAGVTQSPTHLIKTRGQQATLRCSPISGHTSVYWYQQALGLGLQFLLWYDEGEERNRGNFPPRFSGRQFPNYSSELNVNALELEDSALYLCASSPWGRLSYEKLFFGSGTQLSVL.

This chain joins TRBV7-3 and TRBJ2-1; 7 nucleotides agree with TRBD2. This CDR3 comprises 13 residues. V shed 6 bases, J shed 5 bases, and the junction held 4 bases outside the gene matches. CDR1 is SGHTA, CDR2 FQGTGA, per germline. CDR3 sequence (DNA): TGTGCCAGCAGGGGACGGGGGGACAATGAGCAGTTCTTC. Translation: CASRGRGDNEQFF.

The CDR3 sequence is CAITDMYEQYF. The CDR3 bases are TGTGCCATCACCGACATGTACGAGCAGTACTTC. V and J are TRBV10-3 and TRBJ2-7, with D unclear. Trimming took off 7 bases at V and 4 bases at J, with 8 bases between the two ends. From germline, CDR1 is ENHRY and CDR2 SYGVKD. The CDR3 extends over 11 amino acids.

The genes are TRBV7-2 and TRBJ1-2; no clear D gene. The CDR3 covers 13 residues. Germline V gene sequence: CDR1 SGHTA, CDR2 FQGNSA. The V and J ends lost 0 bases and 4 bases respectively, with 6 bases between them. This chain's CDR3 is CASSLAEGYGYTF. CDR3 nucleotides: TGTGCCAGCAGCTTAGCGGAGGGCTATGGCTACACCTTC.

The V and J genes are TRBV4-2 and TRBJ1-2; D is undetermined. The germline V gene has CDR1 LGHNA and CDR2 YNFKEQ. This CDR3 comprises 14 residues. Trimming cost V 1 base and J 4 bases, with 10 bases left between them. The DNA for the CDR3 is TGTGCCAGCAGCCAAGGTGCGGGGTTCTATGGCTACACCTTC. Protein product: CASSQGAGFYGYTF.

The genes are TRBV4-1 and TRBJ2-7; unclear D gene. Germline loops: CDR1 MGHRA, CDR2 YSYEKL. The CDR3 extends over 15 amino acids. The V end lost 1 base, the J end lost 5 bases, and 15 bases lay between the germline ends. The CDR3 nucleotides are TGCGCCAGCAGCCAAGTAAACGGGTTTCTCGACGAGCAGTACTTC. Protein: CASSQVNGFLDEQYF.

In nucleotides, the CDR3 is TGTGCCAGCTCACCCAAGCTCGAGGGCTATGGCTACACCTTC. The encoded protein is CASSPKLEGYGYTF. This sequence joins TRBV18 and TRBJ1-2; D is unclear. The germline V gene encodes CDR1 KGHSH and CDR2 LQKENI. The CDR3 sequence is 14 residues long. The V and J ends lost 3 bases and 4 bases respectively, with 12 bases between them. Together with reference TRBV18 and TRBJ1-2, the CDR3 gives the full variable domain: NAGVMQNPRHLVRRRGQEARLRCSPMKGHSHVYWYRQLPEEGLKFMVYLQKENIIDESGMPKERFSAEFPKEGPSILRIQQVVRGDSAAYFCASSPKLEGYGYTFGSGTRLTVV.

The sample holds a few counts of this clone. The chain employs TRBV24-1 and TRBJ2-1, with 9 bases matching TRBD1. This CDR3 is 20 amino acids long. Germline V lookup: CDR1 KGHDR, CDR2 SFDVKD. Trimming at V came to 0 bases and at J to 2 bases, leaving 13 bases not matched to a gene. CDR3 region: CATSDLLSGQGQPPYNEQFF. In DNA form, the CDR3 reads TGTGCCACCAGTGATTTGCTGTCGGGACAGGGTCAACCTCCCTACAATGAGCAGTTCTTC.

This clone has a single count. The CDR3 region is CASSQDRVIGYTF. CDR3 DNA: TGCGCCAGCAGCCAGGACAGGGTGATCGGCTACACCTTC. This chain joins TRBV10-1 and TRBJ1-2; 8 nucleotides match TRBD1. Germline trimming cut 6 bases from V and 8 bases from J; bases unmatched to any gene: 8. The length of the CDR3 is 13 residues. Germline-derived CDR1 and CDR2 are WNHNN and SYGVQD (reference sequence).

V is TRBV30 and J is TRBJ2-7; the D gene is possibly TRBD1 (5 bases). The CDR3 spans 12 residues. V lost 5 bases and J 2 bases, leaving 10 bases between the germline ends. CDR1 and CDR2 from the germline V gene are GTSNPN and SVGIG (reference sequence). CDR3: CAWSGPPYEQYF. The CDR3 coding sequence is TGTGCCTGGTCAGGGCCACCCTACGAGCAGTACTTC.

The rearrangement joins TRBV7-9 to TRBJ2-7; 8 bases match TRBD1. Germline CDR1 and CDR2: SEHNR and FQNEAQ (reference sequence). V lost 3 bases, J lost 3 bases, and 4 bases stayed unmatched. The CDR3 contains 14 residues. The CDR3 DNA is TGTGCCAGCAGCTTCGGTGACAGGGGCTACGAGCAGTACTTC. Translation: CASSFGDRGYEQYF.

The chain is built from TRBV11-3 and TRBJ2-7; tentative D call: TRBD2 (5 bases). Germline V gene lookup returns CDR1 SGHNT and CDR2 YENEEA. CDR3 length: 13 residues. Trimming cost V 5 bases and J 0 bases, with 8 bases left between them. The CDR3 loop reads CASSLRDSYEQYF. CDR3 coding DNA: TGTGCCAGCAGCCTCCGGGACTCCTACGAGCAGTACTTC.

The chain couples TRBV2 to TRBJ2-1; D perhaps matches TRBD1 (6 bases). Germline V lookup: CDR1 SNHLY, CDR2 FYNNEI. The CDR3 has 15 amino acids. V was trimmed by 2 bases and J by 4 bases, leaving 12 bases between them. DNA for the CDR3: TGTGCCAGCAGTGAAAGGGGGTCCCAGTACAATGAGCAGTTCTTC. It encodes CASSERGSQYNEQFF.

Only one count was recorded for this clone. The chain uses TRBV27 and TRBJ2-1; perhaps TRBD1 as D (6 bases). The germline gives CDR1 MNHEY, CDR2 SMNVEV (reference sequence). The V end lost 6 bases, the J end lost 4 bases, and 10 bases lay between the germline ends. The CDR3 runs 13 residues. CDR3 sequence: CASRGTRYNEQFF. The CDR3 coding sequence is TGTGCCAGCAGGGGGACACGTTACAATGAGCAGTTCTTC.

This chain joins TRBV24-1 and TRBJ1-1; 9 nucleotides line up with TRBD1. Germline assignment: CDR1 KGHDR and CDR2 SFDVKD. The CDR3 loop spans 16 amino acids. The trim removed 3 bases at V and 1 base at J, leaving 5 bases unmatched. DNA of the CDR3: TGTGCCACCAGTGATGTTAGACAGGGGGAGAACACTGAAGCTTTCTTT. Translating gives CATSDVRQGENTEAFF.

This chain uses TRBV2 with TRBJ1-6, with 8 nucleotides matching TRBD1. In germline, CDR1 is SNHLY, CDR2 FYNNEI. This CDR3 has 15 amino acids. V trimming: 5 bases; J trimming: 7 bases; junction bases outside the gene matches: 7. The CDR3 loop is CASSSRQGFNSPLHF. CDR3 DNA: TGTGCCAGCAGTTCCCGACAGGGGTTCAATTCACCCCTCCACTTT.

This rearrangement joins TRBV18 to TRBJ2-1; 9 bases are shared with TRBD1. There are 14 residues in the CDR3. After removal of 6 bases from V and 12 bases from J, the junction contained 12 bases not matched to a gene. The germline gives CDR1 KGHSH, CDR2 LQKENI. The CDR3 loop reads CASSPGQGLRGQFF. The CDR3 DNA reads TGTGCCAGCTCGCCCGGACAGGGGCTTAGGGGGCAGTTCTTC. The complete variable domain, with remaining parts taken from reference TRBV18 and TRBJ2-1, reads NAGVMQNPRHLVRRRGQEARLRCSPMKGHSHVYWYRQLPEEGLKFMVYLQKENIIDESGMPKERFSAEFPKEGPSILRIQQVVRGDSAAYFCASSPGQGLRGQFFGPGTRLTVL.

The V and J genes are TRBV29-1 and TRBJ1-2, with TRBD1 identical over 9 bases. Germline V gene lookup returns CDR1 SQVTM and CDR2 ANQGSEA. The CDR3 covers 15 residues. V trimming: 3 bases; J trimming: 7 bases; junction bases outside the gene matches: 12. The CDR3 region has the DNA TGCAGCGTTGACCAAAGACCTACAGGGGGCATTGGCTACACCTTC. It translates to CSVDQRPTGGIGYTF.

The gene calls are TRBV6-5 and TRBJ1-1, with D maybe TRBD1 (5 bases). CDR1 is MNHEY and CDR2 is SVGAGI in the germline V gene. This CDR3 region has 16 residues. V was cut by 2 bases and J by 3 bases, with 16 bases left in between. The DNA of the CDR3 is TGTGCCAGCAGTTACACCCGACGGGGGTGGGACACTGAAGCTTTCTTT. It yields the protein CASSYTRRGWDTEAFF.